This passage covers 29 T cell receptor beta chains from one sample sequenced in a study of CD8 T cells in ankylosing spondylitis. The study, taken as a whole, reports: A TCR beta motif of 7 to 9 highly homologous variants seemed to mark ankylosing spondylitis blood.

The antigens of these receptors remain unknown. TCRdb fed the 5' RACE reads into MiXCR, producing one record per CDR3 protein. The data hold approximately 300,000 distinct CDR3 sequences, with less than 10% observed a single time. Sequenced: blood, either unsorted or a sorted T cell fraction (not recorded which). The receptor set was obtained from a male donor with ankylosing spondylitis.

The V call is TRBV5-1, the J call TRBJ1-2, with 7 bases aligning to TRBD1. This CDR3 has 13 residues. V shed 4 bases, J shed 7 bases, and the junction held 7 bases outside the gene matches. The germline V gene encodes CDR1 SGHRS and CDR2 YFSETQ. Here the CDR3 reads CASSTGTALGYTF. In nucleotides, the CDR3 is TGCGCCAGCAGCACCGGGACAGCTCTTGGCTACACCTTC.

The V gene is TRBV4-3, the J gene TRBJ2-5; TRBD2 might be the D (6 bases). The CDR3 runs to 14 residues. The V end was cut by 1 base, the J end by 9 bases, with 15 bases between. Germline-derived CDR1 and CDR2 are LGHNA and YSLEER. CDR3: CASSQGLGERAQYF. The CDR3 nucleotides are TGCGCCAGCAGCCAAGGACTAGGAGAGAGGGCCCAGTACTTC.

Comments on this clonotype: A much bigger clone sits one base away, suggesting this may be a read error. V and J are TRBV7-9 and TRBJ2-2, with 10 bases lining up with TRBD2. With V trimmed by 6 bases and J by 1 base, 2 bases remained unmatched. The CDR3 is made up of 15 amino acids. Germline V lookup: CDR1 SEHNR, CDR2 FQNEAQ (reference sequence). CDR3 in DNA: TGTGCCAGCAGACGGACTAGCGGGAACACCGGGGAGCTGTTTTTT. Translating it yields CASRRTSGNTGELFF.

This chain links TRBV20-1 with TRBJ2-1; perhaps TRBD2 as D (6 bases). Trimming cost V 6 bases and J 0 bases, with 15 bases left between them. The length of the CDR3 is 15 residues. Germline-derived CDR1 and CDR2 are DFQATT and SNEGSKA (reference sequence). The CDR3 DNA follows: TGCAGTGCCGACAACCGGGACTTCTCCTACAATGAGCAGTTCTTC. This sequence encodes CSADNRDFSYNEQFF.

V is TRBV5-5 and J is TRBJ1-2; 9 positions agree with TRBD1. The CDR3 sequence is 14 residues long. CDR1 is SGHKS and CDR2 is YYEKEE in the germline V gene (reference sequence). J lost 8 bases, V lost 0 bases, and 5 bases had no gene match. The CDR3 DNA reads as TGTGCCAGCAGCTTGGAACAGGGGGCAGGGGGCTACACCTTC. Amino acid sequence: CASSLEQGAGGYTF. Filled out from reference TRBV5-5 and TRBJ1-2, the complete variable domain reads DAGVTQSPTHLIKTRGQQVTLRCSPISGHKSVSWYQQVLGQGPQFIFQYYEKEERGRGNFPDRFSARQFPNYSSELNVNALLLGDSALYLCASSLEQGAGGYTFGSGTRLTVV.

There are a few counts of this clonotype. This sequence joins TRBV7-6 and TRBJ2-2, with D perhaps TRBD1 (5 bases). Germline loops: CDR1 SGHVS, CDR2 FNYEAQ. The V end lost 5 bases, the J end lost 5 bases, and 18 bases lay between the germline ends. The CDR3 consists of 16 residues. The CDR3 nucleotides are TGTGCCAGCAGCCTACCGCAAGGGGCAAAAACCGGGGAGCTGTTTTTT. Its protein is CASSLPQGAKTGELFF.

The rearrangement links TRBV4-3 to TRBJ2-7, with TRBD1 as a possible D gene (5 bases). The V and J ends lost 3 bases and 2 bases respectively, with 14 bases between them. CDR1 is LGHNA, CDR2 YSLEER, per germline. The length of the CDR3 is 15 residues. The CDR3 region is CASSHSTGVTYEQYF. In nucleotides, the CDR3 is TGCGCCAGCAGCCATTCCACAGGTGTCACCTACGAGCAGTACTTC.

This clonotype occurred many times. The chain uses TRBV7-3 and TRBJ2-1; D might be TRBD1 or TRBD2, each matching 5 bases. Germline V CDR1 and CDR2: SGHTA, FQGTGA. The CDR3 loop spans 14 amino acids. V lost 0 bases and J 8 bases, leaving 11 bases between the germline ends. The CDR3 bases are TGTGCCAGCAGCTTAACGTGGGACCCTCATGAGCAGTTCTTC. This encodes CASSLTWDPHEQFF.

CDR3 loop: CSAGVGDTIYF. The CDR3 DNA reads TGCAGCGCCGGAGTAGGAGACACCATATATTTT. V and J are TRBV29-1 and TRBJ1-3; D is unresolved. Between the trimmed V and J ends, which lost 7 bases and 8 bases, there was a span of 12 bases. This CDR3 is built from 11 residues. Per germline, CDR1 SQVTM and CDR2 ANQGSEA.

The chain carries TRBV12-3 or TRBV12-4 and TRBJ2-1, with TRBD2 matching 11 bases. The CDR3 loop spans 16 amino acids. J lost 9 bases, V lost 7 bases, and 14 bases had no gene match. The CDR3 is CASTRSGVAGGGEQFF. The CDR3 coding sequence is TGTGCCAGCACCCGATCGGGGGTAGCGGGAGGGGGTGAGCAGTTCTTC.

V is TRBV20-1 and J is TRBJ2-2; perhaps D is TRBD1 or TRBD2 (5 bases each). CDR3 length: 16 amino acids. V lost 0 bases, J lost 7 bases, and 18 bases lay in between. Germline V gene data show CDR1 as DFQATT and CDR2 as SNEGSKA (reference sequence). CDR3 DNA: TGCAGTGCTAGAGACCCGGGACCTGGGTCCGTCGGGGAGCTGTTTTTT. It encodes CSARDPGPGSVGELFF.

This clonotype was detected many times. CDR3 in amino acids: CASSYLQGREQFF. Written as DNA, the CDR3 is TGCGCCAGCAGTTATTTACAGGGGAGAGAGCAGTTCTTC. V gene TRBV4-3 combines with J gene TRBJ2-1, with TRBD1 matching over 7 bases. This CDR3 region has 13 residues. J lost 10 bases, V lost 6 bases, and 9 bases had no gene match. The V gene's germline CDR1 is LGHNA and CDR2 YSLEER.

The genes are TRBV29-1 and TRBJ2-2; 9 bases are shared with TRBD2. Germline V CDR1 and CDR2: SQVTM, ANQGSEA. With V trimmed by 7 bases and J by 4 bases, 7 bases remained unmatched. CDR3 length equals 14 residues. The DNA of the CDR3 is TGCAGCGCCCTCAGCGGGAGGACCACCGGGGAGCTGTTTTTT. As protein: CSALSGRTTGELFF.

At least ten counts were recorded for this clonotype. CDR3 residues: CASSPPTSFDTGGRGQETQYF. DNA of the CDR3: TGTGCCAGCAGTCCACCCACTTCCTTTGATACAGGGGGAAGAGGACAAGAGACCCAGTACTTC. This sequence joins TRBV6-4 and TRBJ2-5, with 8 bases fitting TRBD1. V lost 5 bases, J lost 2 bases, and 25 bases stayed unmatched. Germline lookup yields CDR1 MRHNA and CDR2 SNTAGT. The CDR3 is 21 amino acids.

This clonotype has only a few counts. The rearrangement links TRBV27 to TRBJ2-1; tentatively, D is TRBD1 (5 bases). V lost 5 bases, J lost 9 bases, and 8 bases lay in between. CDR1 is MNHEY, CDR2 SMNVEV, per germline (reference sequence). CDR3 size: 11 residues. CDR3 in amino acids: CASSQGPEQFF. As DNA, the CDR3 is TGTGCCAGCAGTCAGGGTCCTGAGCAGTTCTTC.

The chain recombines TRBV7-9 with TRBJ2-3; TRBD2 matches at 13 bases. The CDR3 totals 17 residues. Germline V lookup: CDR1 SEHNR, CDR2 FQNEAQ (reference sequence). The J segment lost 5 bases and the V segment lost 2 bases, leaving 7 bases of the junction unmatched. DNA of the CDR3: TGTGCCAGCAGCTTAAAAGGACTAGCGGGAGTGTTAGATACGCAGTATTTT. It translates to CASSLKGLAGVLDTQYF. Full variable domain (outside the CDR3, taken from reference TRBV7-9 and TRBJ2-3): DTGVSQNPRHKITKRGQNVTFRCDPISEHNRLYWYRQTLGQGPEFLTYFQNEAQLEKSRLLSDRFSAERPKGSFSTLEIQRTEQGDSAMYLCASSLKGLAGVLDTQYFGPGTRLTVL.

This chain uses TRBV5-1 with TRBJ2-7; D gene uncertain. The length of the CDR3 is 14 residues. Germline V CDR1 and CDR2: SGHRS, YFSETQ. The germline V and J ends were trimmed by 4 bases and 2 bases, with 13 bases remaining between them. CDR3 coding DNA: TGCGCCAGCAGCCCTGGACGATTGGCCTACGAGCAGTACTTC. It translates to CASSPGRLAYEQYF.

This CDR3 reads CASSLGSVGQPGELFF. For the CDR3, the DNA is TGTGCCAGCAGTTTAGGGTCGGTGGGACAGCCCGGGGAGCTGTTTTTT. This chain links TRBV28 with TRBJ2-2; the match to TRBD1 covers 7 bases. With V trimmed by 2 bases and J by 6 bases, 9 bases remained unmatched. The length of the CDR3 is 16 residues. Germline loops: CDR1 MDHEN, CDR2 SYDVKM.

This chain connects TRBV3-1 to TRBJ2-7; 8 nucleotides match TRBD2. Trimming removed 4 bases from V and 7 bases from J; junction bases left unmatched: 12. Germline V lookup: CDR1 LGHDT, CDR2 YNNKEL (reference sequence). The CDR3 is made up of 15 amino acids. The CDR3 DNA is TGTGCCAGCAGCCGGGGGGCGGGAGGCCCTGCGGAGCAGTACTTC. The encoded protein is CASSRGAGGPAEQYF.

The chain has TRBV2 and TRBJ1-5; 12 positions agree with TRBD1. CDR3 length: 19 residues. V shed 2 bases and J 3 bases; nucleotides not matched to a gene: 11. CDR1 and CDR2 from the germline V gene are SNHLY and FYNNEI. In DNA, the CDR3 is TGTGCCAGCAGTGAATGGGGGACAGGGGGCAATCGGAACAATCAGCCCCAGCATTTT. As protein: CASSEWGTGGNRNNQPQHF. The entire variable domain, with the rest obtained from reference TRBV2 and TRBJ1-5, is as follows: EPEVTQTPSHQVTQMGQEVILRCVPISNHLYFYWYRQILGQKVEFLVSFYNNEISEKSEIFDDQFSVERPDGSNFTLKIRSTKLEDSAMYFCASSEWGTGGNRNNQPQHFGDGTRLSIL.

This clonotype was counted only a few times. The gene calls are TRBV28 and TRBJ1-2; no reliable D call. Trimming took 2 bases from V and 7 from J, leaving 11 bases between them. Germline V gene sequence: CDR1 MDHEN, CDR2 SYDVKM. The CDR3 has 13 amino acids. In DNA, the CDR3 is TGTGCCAGCAGTTTAGTATGGGCGGGTGGCTACACCTTC. It is translated as CASSLVWAGGYTF.

This clonotype was observed a handful of times. V gene TRBV11-2 combines with J gene TRBJ1-2, with TRBD1 identical over 8 bases. The CDR3 is made up of 18 amino acids. CDR1 is SGHAT and CDR2 is FQNNGV in the germline V gene. V was pared by 5 bases and J by 0 bases, with 14 bases of the junction left unmatched. The CDR3 is CASSPDRGLSIANYGYTF. The CDR3 DNA reads as TGTGCCAGCAGCCCTGACAGGGGATTGTCGATAGCTAACTATGGCTACACCTTC.

This clonotype was recorded at least ten times. This chain joins TRBV7-2 and TRBJ2-7, with no clear D. The V and J ends lost 1 base and 5 bases respectively, with 9 bases between them. The CDR3 contains 13 residues. Germline assignment: CDR1 SGHTA and CDR2 FQGNSA. The CDR3: CASSLVESHEQYF. The CDR3 region has the DNA TGTGCCAGCAGCTTAGTTGAGTCCCACGAGCAGTACTTC.

The V and J genes are TRBV5-1 and TRBJ2-7; 8 bases match TRBD2. Germline CDR1 is SGHRS and CDR2 is YFSETQ. The CDR3 has 16 residues. The V and J ends lost 4 bases and 9 bases, in that order; junction bases with no gene match: 18. The CDR3 nucleotides are TGCGCCAGCAGCGTACTAAATAGCGGGACGAAATTGGTGCAGTACTTC. It encodes CASSVLNSGTKLVQYF.

A note on this clonotype: A much larger clone differs from this one at a single base, so this may be a read error. This chain joins TRBV3-1 and TRBJ2-1, with TRBD2 identical over 9 bases. CDR3 size: 15 residues. From germline, CDR1 is LGHDT and CDR2 YNNKEL (reference sequence). After removal of 2 bases from V and 8 bases from J, the junction contained 7 bases not matched to a gene. As DNA, the CDR3 is TGTGCCAGCAGCCAAAGCGGGAGGAGGGGCTATGAGCAGTTCTTC. Its translation: CASSQSGRRGYEQFF.

The rearrangement uses TRBV6-1 and TRBJ1-2; 7 positions agree with TRBD1. The junction had 5 bases not matched to a gene; V was cut back by 2 bases and J by 5 bases. Germline V lookup: CDR1 MNHNS, CDR2 SASEGT. The CDR3 has 14 residues. CDR3 loop: CASSETGDWYGYTF. CDR3 nucleotides: TGTGCCAGCAGTGAAACAGGGGACTGGTATGGCTACACCTTC.

The chain joins TRBV20-1 to TRBJ2-1; 7 bases are a match to TRBD1. CDR1 is DFQATT and CDR2 is SNEGSKA in the germline V gene (reference sequence). CDR3 length: 13 amino acids. The J segment lost 6 bases and the V segment lost 5 bases, leaving 7 bases of the junction unmatched. CDR3 coding DNA: TGCAGTGCTTCCGCGGACAGGTTCAATGAGCAGTTCTTC. Its translation: CSASADRFNEQFF.

This clonotype was found a few times. This chain links TRBV7-2 with TRBJ1-3; D is unresolved. The V and J ends lost 0 bases and 3 bases respectively, with 12 bases between them. The CDR3 runs 16 residues. The germline V gene encodes CDR1 SGHTA and CDR2 FQGNSA. DNA for the CDR3: TGTGCCAGCAGCTTAGCGGAGGCCAGGAGTGGAAACACCATATATTTT. This encodes CASSLAEARSGNTIYF. Supplemented by reference TRBV7-2 and TRBJ1-3, the full variable domain reads GAGVSQSPSNKVTEKGKDVELRCDPISGHTALYWYRQSLGQGLEFLIYFQGNSAPDKSGLPSDRFSAERTGGSVSTLTIQRTQQEDSAVYLCASSLAEARSGNTIYFGEGSWLTVV.

This clonotype was detected only a few times. The chain is built from TRBV18 and TRBJ1-6; possibly TRBD1 for D (5 bases). Germline lookup yields CDR1 KGHSH and CDR2 LQKENI. This CDR3 is built from 17 residues. The germline V and J ends were trimmed by 5 bases and 0 bases, with 14 bases remaining between them. The CDR3 sequence: CASSAGTISSYNSPLHF. Here the CDR3 DNA reads TGTGCCAGCTCAGCCGGGACGATCAGCTCCTATAATTCACCCCTCCACTTT.